The 13 T cell receptor beta chains listed next were all sequenced from one sample in a study of regulatory T cells in long-lasting Graves disease (dated by TCRdb to 2020 to 2023). Read against the paper, the sample's time point label means: persistent/refractory GD, antithyroid drugs over 5 years with positive TRAb. For both TCR sequencing and RNA sequencing, RNA was extracted from PBMCs in TRIzol. Library preparation was by multiplex PCR. This sample was sequenced with an Illumina HiSeq 4000. CDR3 regions were amplified by Arm-PCR with iRepertoire HTBI primers to construct TCR beta libraries. TCRdb passed the public sequencing reads through fastp at Q25 and MiXCR, retaining productive beta sequences. Every CDR3 protein is listed once, alongside the most common genes and DNA of its rows. Within this sample are 400,000 to 500,000 distinct CDR3 sequences, with under 25% of them counted one time only. The ten top clones hold 7% to 9% of the sample.

Sequenced here: peripheral blood mononuclear cells (PBMCs), sampled when the disease was refractory, from a patient treated with antithyroid drugs. These receptors all come from a female donor with Graves disease.

This clonotype came up many times. The chain carries TRBV11-3 and TRBJ2-5, with D unresolved. This CDR3 contains 14 residues. V was trimmed by 5 bases and J by 5 bases, leaving 15 bases between them. Germline V gene data show CDR1 as SGHNT and CDR2 as YENEEA. The CDR3 sequence is CASSVGEVLETQYF. CDR3 nucleotides: TGTGCCAGCAGCGTAGGAGAGGTTCTCGAGACCCAGTACTTC. Full variable domain (rest looked up from reference TRBV11-3 and TRBJ2-5): EAGVVQSPRYKIIEKKQPVAFWCNPISGHNTLYWYLQNLGQGPELLIRYENEEAVDDSQLPKDRFSAERLKGVDSTLKIQPAELGDSAVYLCASSVGEVLETQYFGPGTRLLVL.

This clonotype was seen ten or more times. The rearrangement joins TRBV19 to TRBJ2-5; 7 bases align to TRBD1. V lost 1 base to trimming and J lost 1 base; unmatched junction nucleotides: 12. CDR3 size: 18 residues. Germline V gene lookup returns CDR1 LNHDA and CDR2 SQIVND (reference sequence). The CDR3 nucleotides are TGTGCCAGTAGTATAGGGGCGTCTCGGGGACAGATCCAAGAGACCCAGTACTTC. This translates into CASSIGASRGQIQETQYF.

The chain carries TRBV5-4 and TRBJ1-1; D is uncertain. The CDR3 is 14 amino acids. V was trimmed by 1 base and J by 3 bases, leaving 10 bases between them. Germline-derived CDR1 and CDR2 are SGHNT and YYREEE (reference sequence). DNA for the CDR3: TGTGCCAGCAGCTTGTTGATGGAGGACACTGAAGCTTTCTTT. This gives the protein CASSLLMEDTEAFF.

This chain uses TRBV19 with TRBJ2-7; 9 nucleotides align to TRBD1. The trim removed 8 bases at V and 6 bases at J, leaving 8 bases unmatched. Germline CDR1 LNHDA, CDR2 SQIVND (reference sequence). CDR3 length: 13 residues. The CDR3 DNA is TGTGCCAGTCGGGGGACAGGGTATGGCGAGCAGTACTTC. As protein: CASRGTGYGEQYF. The full variable domain, its missing parts supplied by reference TRBV19 and TRBJ2-7, is DGGITQSPKYLFRKEGQNVTLSCEQNLNHDAMYWYRQDPGQGLRLIYYSQIVNDFQKGDIAEGYSVSREKKESFPLTVTSAQKNPTAFYLCASRGTGYGEQYFGPGTRLTVT.

This rearrangement joins TRBV4-3 to TRBJ1-2; D unresolved. The V end was cut by 0 bases, the J end by 6 bases, with 8 bases between. The V gene's germline CDR1 is LGHNA and CDR2 YSLEER. CDR3 size: 13 residues. The DNA for the CDR3 is TGCGCCAGCAGCCAAGATCGCGAGGATGGCTACACCTTC. Translation gives CASSQDREDGYTF.

The chain joins TRBV7-9 to TRBJ2-7, with D perhaps matching TRBD1 (5 bases). CDR3 size: 13 residues. The V end lost 3 bases, the J end lost 4 bases, and 10 bases lay between the germline ends. From germline, CDR1 is SEHNR and CDR2 FQNEAQ (reference sequence). Here the CDR3 DNA reads TGTGCCAGCAGCTTTGGGGCCGGGTACGAGCAGTACTTC. Translated, it gives CASSFGAGYEQYF.

The table lists this clonotype with many counts. This chain joins TRBV28 and TRBJ1-1, with 7 bases matching TRBD1. CDR3 length: 14 residues. V lost 6 bases, J lost 11 bases, and 15 bases stayed unmatched. The V gene's germline CDR1 is MDHEN and CDR2 SYDVKM. The CDR3 DNA reads as TGTGCCAGCAGCGCCCCATTGGGACAGCGTGAGGCTTTCTTT. This gives the protein CASSAPLGQREAFF. The whole variable domain, filled in from reference TRBV28 and TRBJ1-1, reads DVKVTQSSRYLVKRTGEKVFLECVQDMDHENMFWYRQDPGLGLRLIYFSYDVKMKEKGDIPEGYSVSREKKERFSLILESASTNQTSMYLCASSAPLGQREAFFGQGTRLTVV.

This clonotype was seen at least ten times. The V gene is TRBV7-9, the J gene TRBJ1-6; D is undetermined. The ends were cut back, 1 base at V and 13 bases at J, with 8 bases in the middle. Germline loops: CDR1 SEHNR, CDR2 FQNEAQ (reference sequence). This CDR3 spans 12 amino acids. The CDR3: CASSLEGTPLHF. The CDR3 DNA follows: TGTGCCAGCAGCTTAGAAGGCACTCCCCTCCACTTT.

This sequence joins TRBV7-2 and TRBJ1-1; 8 nucleotides agree with TRBD1. The J segment lost 7 bases and the V segment lost 3 bases, leaving 4 bases of the junction unmatched. This CDR3 is built from 13 residues. CDR1 is SGHTA and CDR2 is FQGNSA in the germline V gene. CDR3 sequence (DNA): TGTGCCAGCAGCTTCAGGGGGCAAAGTGAAGCTTTCTTT. Protein product: CASSFRGQSEAFF.

There are many counts of this clonotype. The chain links TRBV9 to TRBJ1-5; tentatively, D is TRBD1 (6 bases). CDR3 length equals 15 residues. V dropped 0 bases and J dropped 1 base, with 8 bases sitting between them. Per the germline V gene, CDR1 is SGDLS and CDR2 is YYNGEE. The DNA of the CDR3 is TGTGCCAGCAGCGTAGGAGGACAGAGCAATCAGCCCCAGCATTTT. Translated: CASSVGGQSNQPQHF.

This clonotype was picked up many times. This rearrangement joins TRBV20-1 to TRBJ1-5; D perhaps matches TRBD1 (5 bases). Germline CDR1 reads DFQATT; CDR2 reads SNEGSKA (reference sequence). Trimming removed 3 bases from V and 3 bases from J, with 12 bases in between. CDR3 size: 14 residues. CDR3 region: CSARGRNFNQPQHF. For the CDR3, the DNA is TGCAGTGCTAGGGGACGCAACTTCAATCAGCCCCAGCATTTT.

The genes are TRBV7-3 and TRBJ1-1, with D unclear. This CDR3 is built from 13 residues. The V gene's germline CDR1 is SGHTA and CDR2 FQGTGA. The V end lost 5 bases, the J end lost 7 bases, and 14 bases lay between the germline ends. Here the CDR3 reads CASSLPGGGEAFF. CDR3 sequence (DNA): TGTGCCAGCAGCCTGCCGGGAGGTGGTGAAGCTTTCTTT.

This clonotype was picked up many times. The chain recombines TRBV29-1 with TRBJ1-1; D is unclear. The CDR3 runs 12 residues. Trimming took off 4 bases at V and 3 bases at J, with 9 bases between the two ends. Looked up from germline, CDR1 is SQVTM and CDR2 is ANQGSEA. CDR3: CSVGTYDTEAFF. CDR3 DNA sequence: TGCAGCGTTGGAACATACGACACTGAAGCTTTCTTT.